Following are 26 T cell receptor beta chains from one sample sequenced in a study of cytomegalovirus exposure and HLA in healthy donors. Amplification used 60 Vbeta primers and 13 Jbeta primers. TCRdb's copy holds only in-frame clones and misses some; the assay was immunoSEQ multiplex PCR. The sample has roughly 43,000 clones; over 55% are singletons. The sequenced sample was PBMCs. The receptors were sampled from a human donor in good health.

This chain joins TRBV30 and TRBJ2-3; no definite D call. V was pared by 4 bases and J by 5 bases, with 16 bases between. Germline V lookup: CDR1 GTSNPN, CDR2 SVGIG (reference sequence). The CDR3 totals 14 residues. The CDR3 sequence is CAWNGADVRDTQYF. As DNA, the CDR3 is TGTGCCTGGAACGGCGCGGATGTCCGAGATACGCAGTATTTT.

This chain joins TRBV10-2 and TRBJ1-2, with 10 bases identical to TRBD1. The CDR3 consists of 14 residues. Trimming took 1 base from V and 12 from J; bases not matched to a gene: 8. CDR1 and CDR2 (germline): WSHSY, SAAADI. CDR3 loop: CASSEFRDRGPHTF. The CDR3 DNA reads TGCGCCAGCAGTGAGTTCCGGGACAGGGGACCGCACACCTTC.

This sequence joins TRBV5-4 and TRBJ2-1, with 8 bases lining up with TRBD2. Trimming at V came to 5 bases and at J to 3 bases, leaving 13 bases not matched to a gene. The germline gives CDR1 SGHNT, CDR2 YYREEE (reference sequence). CDR3 length: 17 residues. Here the CDR3 reads CASSFGGGGSHYNEQFF. The CDR3 bases are TGTGCCAGCAGTTTCGGTGGCGGGGGGTCCCACTACAATGAGCAGTTCTTC.

This clone came up a few times. The chain joins TRBV6-5 to TRBJ2-1; D is undetermined. Between the trimmed V and J ends, which lost 1 base and 0 bases, there was a span of 7 bases. CDR1 is MNHEY, CDR2 SVGAGI, per germline. The CDR3 is 15 residues long. The CDR3 DNA is TGTGCCAGCAGTTACTGGTCTAGCTCCTACAATGAGCAGTTCTTC. Residues: CASSYWSSSYNEQFF.

V is TRBV19 and J is TRBJ1-2; a weak D match, TRBD1 (5 bases). This CDR3 region has 14 residues. Trimming took off 3 bases at V and 3 bases at J, with 11 bases between the two ends. Germline values: CDR1 LNHDA, CDR2 SQIVND (reference sequence). In DNA, the CDR3 is TGTGCCAGTAGTATTCGGGGAGGGGACTATGGCTACACCTTC. Encoded protein: CASSIRGGDYGYTF. Supplemented by reference TRBV19 and TRBJ1-2, the full variable domain reads DGGITQSPKYLFRKEGQNVTLSCEQNLNHDAMYWYRQDPGQGLRLIYYSQIVNDFQKGDIAEGYSVSREKKESFPLTVTSAQKNPTAFYLCASSIRGGDYGYTFGSGTRLTVV.

The chain combines TRBV5-1 with TRBJ1-1; tentatively, D is TRBD1 (6 bases). CDR3 size: 17 residues. Germline-derived CDR1 and CDR2 are SGHRS and YFSETQ. The germline V and J ends were trimmed by 2 bases and 5 bases, with 22 bases remaining between them. As DNA, the CDR3 is TGCGCCAGCAGCTTTGTCGGCCTCAGGGGCGCGAGAACTGAAGCTTTCTTT. Translating gives CASSFVGLRGARTEAFF.

The CDR3 loop reads CASSYLVSGNTIYF. DNA for the CDR3: TGTGCCAGCAGTTACTTAGTCTCTGGAAACACCATATATTTT. V gene TRBV6-6 combines with J gene TRBJ1-3; no firm D call. This CDR3 is built from 14 residues. CDR1 MNHNY and CDR2 SVGAGI come from the germline V gene (reference sequence). V was pared by 1 base and J by 0 bases, with 4 bases between.

The rearrangement links TRBV7-2 to TRBJ2-5, with 11 nucleotides matching TRBD2. J gave up 7 bases and V 1 base, and 8 bases lay outside the gene matches. CDR3 length: 16 residues. Germline lookup yields CDR1 SGHTA and CDR2 FQGNSA. The CDR3: CASSLGLAGGTGTQYF. CDR3 DNA: TGTGCCAGCAGCTTAGGGCTAGCGGGGGGTACCGGGACCCAGTACTTC. Filled out from reference TRBV7-2 and TRBJ2-5, the complete variable domain reads GAGVSQSPSNKVTEKGKDVELRCDPISGHTALYWYRQSLGQGLEFLIYFQGNSAPDKSGLPSDRFSAERTGGSVSTLTIQRTQQEDSAVYLCASSLGLAGGTGTQYFGPGTRLLVL.

This clone was observed once. The V gene is TRBV7-6, the J gene TRBJ2-3; TRBD2 matches at 12 bases. V lost 5 bases to trimming and J lost 3 bases; unmatched junction nucleotides: 9. The length of the CDR3 is 17 residues. From germline, CDR1 is SGHVS and CDR2 FNYEAQ. CDR3 DNA: TGTGCCAGCAGCACCACTAGCGGGGGGCCACAAACAGATACGCAGTATTTT. This codes for CASSTTSGGPQTDTQYF.

This sequence joins TRBV6-6 and TRBJ2-1; 8 positions agree with TRBD2. Per germline, CDR1 MNHNY and CDR2 SVGAGI (reference sequence). Losses at the gene ends were 2 bases for V and 7 bases for J; bases not matched to a gene: 7. The CDR3 length is 15 residues. CDR3 in amino acids: CASSYNSGTSNEQFF. CDR3 sequence (DNA): TGTGCCAGCAGTTACAATTCCGGGACTAGTAATGAGCAGTTCTTC.

This sequence joins TRBV6-1 and TRBJ2-7; tentatively, D is TRBD2 (6 bases). CDR1 MNHNS and CDR2 SASEGT come from the germline V gene. The CDR3 loop spans 12 amino acids. Between the trimmed V and J ends, which lost 6 bases and 6 bases, there was a span of 12 bases. CDR3: CASSLTGVEQYF. CDR3 in DNA: TGTGCCAGCAGCCTTACGGGGGTCGAGCAGTACTTC.

V usage is TRBV19 and J usage is TRBJ2-7; 10 nucleotides align to TRBD2. The V gene's germline CDR1 is LNHDA and CDR2 SQIVND (reference sequence). Trimming took 6 bases from V and 2 from J; bases not matched to a gene: 4. The CDR3 has 14 residues. The CDR3 DNA reads as TGTGCCAGTAGGCGGACTAGCGGAGCCTACGAGCAGTACTTC. Amino acids: CASRRTSGAYEQYF.

This clone was seen once. The chain has TRBV11-2 and TRBJ2-1; TRBD1 matches 7 bases. This CDR3 has 15 residues. Looked up from germline, CDR1 is SGHAT and CDR2 is FQNNGV. J gave up 3 bases and V 1 base, and 3 bases lay outside the gene matches. The CDR3 coding sequence is TGTGCCAGCAGCTTAGTGTGGGACAGCTACAATGAGCAGTTCTTC. This translates into CASSLVWDSYNEQFF.

The sample holds one count of this clone. The chain employs TRBV5-4 and TRBJ2-5; 9 bases are shared with TRBD1. The V gene end was trimmed by 3 bases and the J gene end by 11 bases; junction bases not matched to a gene: 8. This CDR3 comprises 13 residues. Germline CDR1 and CDR2: SGHNT and YYREEE (reference sequence). The CDR3 DNA follows: TGTGCCAGCAGCTCAGGACAGGGGCGGGAGCAGTACTTC. Translated, it gives CASSSGQGREQYF.

The chain carries TRBV9 and TRBJ2-3; 7 nucleotides match TRBD1. Germline assignment: CDR1 SGDLS and CDR2 YYNGEE. With V trimmed by 3 bases and J by 6 bases, 7 bases remained unmatched. This CDR3 region has 14 residues. CDR3 DNA sequence: TGTGCCAGCAGCGCCGAGGGGGCCCAGGATACGCAGTATTTT. Protein product: CASSAEGAQDTQYF. The complete variable domain, with remaining parts taken from reference TRBV9 and TRBJ2-3, reads DSGVTQTPKHLITATGQRVTLRCSPRSGDLSVYWYQQSLDQGLQFLIQYYNGEERAKGNILERFSAQQFPDLHSELNLSSLELGDSALYFCASSAEGAQDTQYFGPGTRLTVL.

This chain joins TRBV28 and TRBJ2-3; TRBD2 aligns across 8 bases. Trimming took 5 bases from V and 14 from J; bases not matched to a gene: 9. The CDR3 runs 12 residues. CDR1 and CDR2 from the germline V gene are MDHEN and SYDVKM. The CDR3 DNA sequence: TGTGCCAGCAGTATGCCGGGACTAGGACTGTATTTT. Encoded protein: CASSMPGLGLYF.

The J gene is TRBJ1-1, the V gene TRBV6-1; D not certain. The CDR3 has 12 amino acids. Germline CDR1 MNHNS, CDR2 SASEGT. V gave up 5 bases and J gave up 5 bases, with 9 bases separating them. In nucleotides, the CDR3 is TGTGCCAGCAGTCCCCACGGGACTGAAGCTTTCTTT. This encodes CASSPHGTEAFF.

The chain combines TRBV4-2 with TRBJ1-2; D perhaps matches TRBD1 (5 bases). The germline V gene encodes CDR1 LGHNA and CDR2 YNFKEQ. The CDR3 length is 14 residues. V lost 5 bases to trimming and J lost 8 bases, with 18 bases between them. DNA of the CDR3: TGTGCCAGCAGCTCAAGGCGGGGGTTCGCGGGCTACACCTTC. This sequence encodes CASSSRRGFAGYTF.

This clone was seen just once. The rearrangement joins TRBV4-3 to TRBJ2-5; 11 bases agree with TRBD1. The V segment lost 4 bases and the J segment 7 bases; nucleotides outside the gene matches: 8. The CDR3 is 15 amino acids. The germline V gene encodes CDR1 LGHNA and CDR2 YSLEER. CDR3 coding DNA: TGCGCCAGCAGCCCCCGGACAGGGGGCTCGGGGACCCAGTACTTC. Its translation: CASSPRTGGSGTQYF.

The table lists this clone with a few counts. The rearrangement joins TRBV2 to TRBJ2-3; 8 bases align to TRBD2. Germline CDR1 SNHLY, CDR2 FYNNEI. The trim removed 5 bases at V and 1 base at J, leaving 11 bases unmatched. The CDR3 is made up of 17 amino acids. CDR3 protein: CASSRSLGLARTDTQYF. In nucleotides, the CDR3 is TGTGCCAGCAGTCGATCCCTAGGACTAGCTCGCACAGATACGCAGTATTTT.

In this sample, this clone turned up once. The chain is built from TRBV4-2 and TRBJ1-2; D unclear. V lost 0 bases and J 8 bases, leaving 13 bases between the germline ends. This CDR3 is built from 14 residues. CDR1 LGHNA and CDR2 YNFKEQ come from the germline V gene. This CDR3 is CASSQDRRSGGYTF. DNA of the CDR3: TGTGCCAGCAGCCAAGATCGACGCTCGGGGGGCTACACCTTC.

The genes are TRBV29-1 and TRBJ2-1; D ambiguous. Germline V gives CDR1 SQVTM, CDR2 ANQGSEA. Deletions cut 4 bases from V and 4 bases from J, with 23 bases between. The CDR3 contains 17 residues. CDR3 sequence: CSVVSFLGLAGYNEQFF. DNA of the CDR3: TGCAGCGTTGTTAGTTTCCTAGGTTTGGCTGGTTACAATGAGCAGTTCTTC.

This clone was seen a few times. The J gene is TRBJ2-5, the V gene TRBV7-6, with 9 bases matching TRBD2. The CDR3 spans 17 residues. CDR1 is SGHVS, CDR2 FNYEAQ, per germline. The V and J ends lost 2 bases and 0 bases, in that order; junction bases with no gene match: 7. The DNA for the CDR3 is TGTGCCAGCAGCTTACGAGTAGCGGGGGCGTACCAAGAGACCCAGTACTTC. It encodes CASSLRVAGAYQETQYF.

The chain has TRBV27 and TRBJ1-2, with 7 bases identical to TRBD1. Germline trimming cut 7 bases from V and 8 bases from J; bases unmatched to any gene: 10. The CDR3 is 13 residues long. Germline CDR1 MNHEY, CDR2 SMNVEV (reference sequence). CDR3 nucleotides: TGTGCCAGCACAAAGAGAAGGGGGCTCGGCTACACCTTC. Protein: CASTKRRGLGYTF.

This clone was seen only a few times. The V call is TRBV6-5, the J call TRBJ1-1; D not resolved. Per the germline V gene, CDR1 is MNHEY and CDR2 is SVGAGI. The CDR3 sequence is 14 residues long. Trimming took 0 bases from V and 3 from J, leaving 8 bases between them. CDR3 DNA: TGTGCCAGCAGTTACTCGTTTATCGACACTGAAGCTTTCTTT. The encoded protein is CASSYSFIDTEAFF.

V is TRBV30 and J is TRBJ1-4; D remains ambiguous. V lost 2 bases, J lost 5 bases, and 9 bases lay in between. The germline gives CDR1 GTSNPN, CDR2 SVGIG (reference sequence). The CDR3 contains 13 residues. In nucleotides, the CDR3 is TGTGCCTGGAGTCCTAATCTAAATGAAAAACTGTTTTTT. As protein: CAWSPNLNEKLFF.